This TCR beta chain was captured by sequencing in a study of CD8 T cells in Susac syndrome. RNA amounts of about 0.5 to 1 ug underwent reverse transcription with random hexamers. TCRdb reanalysed the immunoSEQ multiplex PCR reads using MiXCR and keeps one entry per CDR3 protein. The sample has more than 95,000 distinct CDR3 sequences, 93% seen once. In its sample, this clonotype was seen once. The CDR3 is 19 residues long. With 0 bases removed from V and 4 bases from J, the gap between germline ends came to 24 bases. CDR1 LNHNV and CDR2 YYDKDF come from the germline V gene (reference sequence). The receptor comes from a human donor with multiple sclerosis. The chain recombines TRBV15 with TRBJ1-2; no firm D call. Sequencing input: CD8+ T cells from PBMCs. CDR3 sequence: CATSRDKLVGQPDRYGYTF. CDR3 sequence (DNA): TGTGCCACCAGCAGAGATAAGTTAGTCGGCCAGCCAGACCGCTATGGCTACACCTTC.